The 28 T cell receptor beta chains listed next were all sequenced from one sample in a study of shared clonotypes between healthy human individuals. Profiled with immunoSEQ multiplex PCR; TCRdb holds only in-frame clones, not every one. The data hold about 2.3 million clones, with 93% observed a single time. The specimen sequenced was naive CD4+ T cells from PBMCs. Sample subset: CD45RA+ positively selected. These receptors came from a man between 18 and 29 years old in good health. Some clones in this sample may be carry-over from other donors' samples.

This chain links TRBV29-1 with TRBJ2-1; tentative D call: TRBD2 (5 bases). The CDR3 covers 14 residues. With 6 bases removed from V and 4 bases from J, the gap between germline ends came to 16 bases. Germline V lookup: CDR1 SQVTM, CDR2 ANQGSEA. Here the CDR3 reads CSVRPSNIYNEQFF. CDR3 DNA sequence: TGCAGCGTAAGGCCTAGCAATATATACAATGAGCAGTTCTTC.

This chain uses TRBV7-3 with TRBJ2-1; the D is unclear. The length of the CDR3 is 16 residues. V lost 2 bases and J 0 bases, leaving 11 bases between the germline ends. Germline assignment: CDR1 SGHTA and CDR2 FQGTGA. CDR3 nucleotide sequence: TGTGCCAGCAGCTTAGGACGGTCCAGCTCCTACAATGAGCAGTTCTTC. Protein: CASSLGRSSSYNEQFF.

The chain uses TRBV5-1 and TRBJ2-7; D is undetermined. The V gene lost 2 bases and the J gene lost 4 bases, with 13 bases spanning the gap. The germline V gene encodes CDR1 SGHRS and CDR2 YFSETQ. The CDR3 is 14 residues long. The CDR3 bases are TGCGCCAGCAGCTTCGGTACTTCTATGTACGAGCAGTACTTC. Amino acid sequence: CASSFGTSMYEQYF.

This clone was seen only a few times. The CDR3 DNA sequence: TGTGCCTGGAGTGTAAAAGGAGGTTTTAGTGAAAAACTGTTTTTT. This encodes CAWSVKGGFSEKLFF. The chain couples TRBV30 to TRBJ1-4; D is unresolved. Germline lookup yields CDR1 GTSNPN and CDR2 SVGIG (reference sequence). V gave up 0 bases and J gave up 7 bases, with 15 bases separating them. CDR3 length: 15 amino acids.

The V gene is TRBV28, the J gene TRBJ1-4, with D tentatively TRBD1 (6 bases). The CDR3 is made up of 15 amino acids. V was trimmed by 4 bases and J by 6 bases, leaving 15 bases between them. Germline V gene sequence: CDR1 MDHEN, CDR2 SYDVKM. This CDR3 reads CASSSPDSLYEKLFF. Written as DNA, the CDR3 is TGTGCCAGCAGTTCCCCGGACAGCCTGTATGAAAAACTGTTTTTT.

This chain connects TRBV6-1 to TRBJ1-1; D gene uncertain. CDR1 is MNHNS and CDR2 is SASEGT in the germline V gene. V lost 4 bases to trimming and J lost 5 bases, with 14 bases between them. The CDR3 loop spans 14 amino acids. The CDR3 nucleotides are TGTGCCAGCAGTGGTAGACCCCAGCGGACTGAAGCTTTCTTT. Translation gives CASSGRPQRTEAFF.

V and J are TRBV5-1 and TRBJ2-7; 9 bases map to TRBD1. The germline gives CDR1 SGHRS, CDR2 YFSETQ. The CDR3 is 14 residues long. Trimming cost V 4 bases and J 5 bases; bases outside gene matches: 7. The CDR3, as DNA: TGCGCCAGCAGCGTCCGGGACAGGGATCACGAGCAGTACTTC. Protein: CASSVRDRDHEQYF.

V and J are TRBV7-9 and TRBJ2-7; the match to TRBD1 covers 9 bases. The CDR3 sequence is 15 residues long. Per germline, CDR1 SEHNR and CDR2 FQNEAQ (reference sequence). V gave up 5 bases and J gave up 2 bases; unmatched junction bases: 7. CDR3 sequence reads: CASSLGTGPTYEQYF. The CDR3 DNA reads as TGTGCCAGCAGCCTGGGGACAGGGCCTACCTACGAGCAGTACTTC. Using reference TRBV7-9 and TRBJ2-7 for the parts outside the CDR3, the full variable domain is DTGVSQNPRHKITKRGQNVTFRCDPISEHNRLYWYRQTLGQGPEFLTYFQNEAQLEKSRLLSDRFSAERPKGSFSTLEIQRTEQGDSAMYLCASSLGTGPTYEQYFGPGTRLTVT.

This chain links TRBV27 with TRBJ1-2; 10 bases match TRBD1. The CDR3 sequence is 15 residues long. Germline-derived CDR1 and CDR2 are MNHEY and SMNVEV (reference sequence). With 4 bases clipped from V and 2 bases from J, the junction kept 4 bases outside the gene matches. CDR3: CASSSPTGGNYGYTF. The CDR3 DNA sequence: TGTGCCAGCAGTTCCCCGACAGGGGGCAACTATGGCTACACCTTC.

This clone was observed a single time. The gene calls are TRBV11-3 and TRBJ2-7; no clear D gene. Germline values: CDR1 SGHNT, CDR2 YENEEA. V was cut by 3 bases and J by 3 bases, with 0 bases left in between. The CDR3 has 10 amino acids. In DNA form, the CDR3 reads TGTGCCAGCAGCTTCTACGAGCAGTACTTC. Encoded protein: CASSFYEQYF.

V gene TRBV7-3 combines with J gene TRBJ2-1, with 14 bases lining up with TRBD2. The ends lost 1 base at V and 5 bases at J; junction bases unmatched: 7. CDR1 and CDR2 (germline): SGHTA, FQGTGA. This CDR3 is 18 amino acids long. The CDR3 loop reads CASSLMPGLAGEDNEQFF. The CDR3 nucleotides are TGTGCCAGCAGCTTAATGCCGGGACTAGCGGGAGAAGACAATGAGCAGTTCTTC.

The V gene is TRBV28, the J gene TRBJ2-5; possibly TRBD2 for D (5 bases). V shed 6 bases and J shed 4 bases, with 18 bases lying between them. In germline, CDR1 is MDHEN, CDR2 SYDVKM. The length of the CDR3 is 15 residues. The CDR3 sequence is CASSSSGLNGETQYF. The DNA for the CDR3 is TGTGCCAGCAGCTCGTCGGGGTTGAACGGAGAGACCCAGTACTTC.

V is TRBV6-1 and J is TRBJ2-4; D uncertain. Per the germline V gene, CDR1 is MNHNS and CDR2 is SASEGT. V lost 3 bases to trimming and J lost 0 bases, with 12 bases between them. The CDR3 length is 16 residues. CDR3 bases: TGTGCCAGCAGTGACAGCCGAGTACTAGCCAAAAACATTCAGTACTTC. It encodes CASSDSRVLAKNIQYF.

The V and J genes are TRBV30 and TRBJ2-1; D not certain. Germline CDR1 reads GTSNPN; CDR2 reads SVGIG (reference sequence). V lost 2 bases to trimming and J lost 4 bases, with 6 bases between them. The CDR3 runs to 12 residues. Here the CDR3 DNA reads TGTGCCTGGAGTAGCCTGTACAATGAGCAGTTCTTC. This sequence encodes CAWSSLYNEQFF.

CDR3 region: CATSQGPNYEQYF. The CDR3 nucleotides are TGTGCCACCTCCCAGGGACCCAACTACGAGCAGTACTTC. The genes are TRBV6-5 and TRBJ2-7, with D perhaps TRBD1 or TRBD2 (5 bases each). The CDR3 is made up of 13 amino acids. The germline V and J ends were trimmed by 10 bases and 3 bases, with 16 bases remaining between them. Germline assignment: CDR1 MNHEY and CDR2 SVGAGI.

The V call is TRBV19, the J call TRBJ2-7; the D gene is possibly TRBD1 (6 bases). V was shortened by 2 bases and J by 0 bases, with 14 bases between the two germline ends. Germline V gene data show CDR1 as LNHDA and CDR2 as SQIVND (reference sequence). The CDR3 runs to 16 residues. CDR3 coding DNA: TGTGCCAGTAGTATAAGCGCAGGGGCGTCCTCCTACGAGCAGTACTTC. It codes for CASSISAGASSYEQYF.

With respect to this clone: The identical CDR3 is also encoded by other nucleotide sequences in the sample. V usage is TRBV18 and J usage is TRBJ2-5; D is ambiguous. Per the germline V gene, CDR1 is KGHSH and CDR2 is LQKENI. V lost 1 base to trimming and J lost 5 bases, with 8 bases between them. The CDR3 contains 13 residues. The CDR3 loop is CASSPRGRETQYF. As DNA, the CDR3 is TGTGCCAGCTCACCACGGGGTCGTGAGACCCAGTACTTC.

The chain carries TRBV5-1 and TRBJ1-1; weak D call: TRBD1 (6 bases). The CDR3 sequence is 15 residues long. The germline gives CDR1 SGHRS, CDR2 YFSETQ. Trimming pared 4 bases from V and 8 bases from J, leaving 21 bases between. CDR3 DNA sequence: TGCGCCAGCAGCCCCACAGGGACGGTACCTAGCGAAGCTTTCTTT. Residues: CASSPTGTVPSEAFF.

The chain carries TRBV9 and TRBJ1-4; D gene ambiguous. CDR1 is SGDLS, CDR2 YYNGEE, per germline. The ends were cut back, 2 bases at V and 4 bases at J, with 12 bases in the middle. The CDR3 is made up of 15 amino acids. CDR3 sequence (DNA): TGTGCCAGCAGCGTGTCTGCTGGACGTAATGAAAAACTGTTTTTT. This translates into CASSVSAGRNEKLFF.

The table lists this clone with a count of one. The chain links TRBV11-2 to TRBJ2-1; D not certain. Trimming cost V 1 base and J 8 bases, with 9 bases left between them. This CDR3 region has 13 residues. The germline gives CDR1 SGHAT, CDR2 FQNNGV. The CDR3 loop is CASSLGIPDEQFF. The CDR3 nucleotides read TGTGCCAGCAGCTTAGGGATTCCGGATGAGCAGTTCTTC. Full variable domain (missing parts from reference TRBV11-2 and TRBJ2-1): EAGVAQSPRYKIIEKRQSVAFWCNPISGHATLYWYQQILGQGPKLLIQFQNNGVVDDSQLPKDRFSAERLKGVDSTLKIQPAKLEDSAVYLCASSLGIPDEQFFGPGTRLTVL.

This clone has a single count. The chain joins TRBV18 to TRBJ2-7; 10 nucleotides line up with TRBD1. With V trimmed by 2 bases and J by 5 bases, 6 bases remained unmatched. The CDR3 totals 15 residues. Germline V lookup: CDR1 KGHSH, CDR2 LQKENI. In DNA, the CDR3 is TGTGCCAGCTCACCATCCATCGGACAGGGGGACGAGCAGTACTTC. Translating gives CASSPSIGQGDEQYF.

J is TRBJ2-3 and V is TRBV5-1; 7 positions match TRBD2. Germline CDR1 SGHRS, CDR2 YFSETQ. The CDR3 totals 15 residues. The junction had 6 bases not matched to a gene; V was cut back by 4 bases and J by 1 base. CDR3 residues: CASSPAGRRTDTQYF. CDR3 nucleotides: TGCGCCAGCAGCCCAGCGGGGCGCCGCACAGATACGCAGTATTTT.

The genes are TRBV19 and TRBJ2-3; 12 bases align to TRBD2. Germline values: CDR1 LNHDA, CDR2 SQIVND (reference sequence). The ends lost 2 bases at V and 6 bases at J; junction bases unmatched: 3. The CDR3 is 15 residues long. CDR3 nucleotides: TGTGCCAGTAGTATACGACTAGCGGGAGAGGATACGCAGTATTTT. It is translated as CASSIRLAGEDTQYF. Combining the CDR3 with reference TRBV19 and TRBJ2-3 gives the whole variable domain DGGITQSPKYLFRKEGQNVTLSCEQNLNHDAMYWYRQDPGQGLRLIYYSQIVNDFQKGDIAEGYSVSREKKESFPLTVTSAQKNPTAFYLCASSIRLAGEDTQYFGPGTRLTVL.

This chain joins TRBV28 and TRBJ1-1; D is unclear. Trimming took off 6 bases at V and 0 bases at J, with 11 bases between the two ends. CDR1 MDHEN and CDR2 SYDVKM come from the germline V gene. The CDR3 consists of 14 residues. CDR3 nucleotides: TGTGCCAGCAGCCCTACCAGCCTGAACACTGAAGCTTTCTTT. Its translation is CASSPTSLNTEAFF.

This chain connects TRBV5-1 to TRBJ2-3; 7 bases are a match to TRBD2. The germline gives CDR1 SGHRS, CDR2 YFSETQ. The CDR3 has 14 residues. The J segment lost 4 bases and the V segment lost 0 bases, leaving 2 bases of the junction unmatched. The CDR3 loop reads CASSLDGGADTQYF. The CDR3 DNA reads TGCGCCAGCAGCTTGGATGGGGGGGCAGATACGCAGTATTTT.

This rearrangement joins TRBV4-2 to TRBJ2-7, with 8 nucleotides matching TRBD1. The germline CDR1 and CDR2 sequences are LGHNA and YNFKEQ. The V and J ends lost 5 bases and 4 bases, in that order; junction bases with no gene match: 10. The CDR3 has 15 residues. The CDR3 sequence: CASSYPGGQVYEQYF. CDR3 nucleotide sequence: TGTGCCAGCAGCTACCCAGGGGGACAGGTTTACGAGCAGTACTTC.

CDR3 nucleotides: TGTGCCACCAGCAGAGATGACCGGGGTAACACCATATATTTT. Its translation is CATSRDDRGNTIYF. The V call is TRBV15, the J call TRBJ1-3; D is undetermined. The CDR3 has 14 residues. The germline V and J ends were trimmed by 0 bases and 7 bases, with 10 bases remaining between them. Germline CDR1 LNHNV, CDR2 YYDKDF (reference sequence).

Turning to this clone: The same CDR3 can be traced to other DNA sequences in this sample. The chain employs TRBV5-4 and TRBJ2-3; no definite D call. The CDR3 loop spans 13 amino acids. Trimming shortened V by 3 bases and J by 3 bases, and 8 bases separated the two germline ends. Germline V lookup: CDR1 SGHNT, CDR2 YYREEE (reference sequence). CDR3 sequence: CASSSPPTDTQYF. CDR3 DNA: TGTGCCAGCAGCTCCCCACCGACAGATACGCAGTATTTT.